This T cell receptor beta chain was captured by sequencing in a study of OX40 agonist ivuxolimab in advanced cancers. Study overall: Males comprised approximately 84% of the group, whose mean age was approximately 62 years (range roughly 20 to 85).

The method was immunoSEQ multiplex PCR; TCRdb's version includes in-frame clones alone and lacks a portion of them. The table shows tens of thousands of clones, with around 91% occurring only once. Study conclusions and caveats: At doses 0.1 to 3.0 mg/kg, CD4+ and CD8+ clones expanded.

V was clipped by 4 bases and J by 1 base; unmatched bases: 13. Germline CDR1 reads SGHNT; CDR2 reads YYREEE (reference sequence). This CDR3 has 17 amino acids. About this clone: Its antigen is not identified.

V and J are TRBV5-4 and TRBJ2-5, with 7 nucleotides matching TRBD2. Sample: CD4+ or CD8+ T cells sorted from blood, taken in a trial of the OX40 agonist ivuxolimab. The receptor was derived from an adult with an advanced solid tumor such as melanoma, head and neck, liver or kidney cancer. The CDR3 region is CASSLIGLGEFQETQYF. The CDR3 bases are TGTGCCAGCAGCCTTATTGGACTAGGCGAATTCCAAGAGACCCAGTACTTC. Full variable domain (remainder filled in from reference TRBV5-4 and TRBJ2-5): ETGVTQSPTHLIKTRGQQVTLRCSSQSGHNTVSWYQQALGQGPQFIFQYYREEENGRGNFPPRFSGLQFPNYSSELNVNALELDDSALYLCASSLIGLGEFQETQYFGPGTRLLVL.